The entry below describes one T cell receptor beta chain. The CDR3 sequence is 15 residues long. The ends lost 6 bases at V and 7 bases at J; junction bases unmatched: 11. Looked up from germline, CDR1 is MNHEY and CDR2 is SVGAGI. Measured with immunoSEQ multiplex PCR; TCRdb has only the in-frame clones, and not every one. This table holds tens of thousands of clones, roughly 80% found once. This record comes from a study of blood T cell repertoires in COVID-19. Study context: Both acute and convalescent COVID-19 samples were obtained from the United States, Italy and Spain. In each case, the material was cDNA or gDNA derived from T cells, B-cell-depleted T cells, or PBMCs.

The TCR sequence derives from a woman older than 75 with active or convalescent COVID-19. The sequencing sample was made of peripheral blood. The rearrangement links TRBV6-5 to TRBJ2-1, with 8 bases aligning to TRBD1. The CDR3 DNA is TGTGCCAGCAGGAGCTGGACAGGGCAGAGTAATGAGCAGTTCTTC. Amino acid sequence: CASRSWTGQSNEQFF.